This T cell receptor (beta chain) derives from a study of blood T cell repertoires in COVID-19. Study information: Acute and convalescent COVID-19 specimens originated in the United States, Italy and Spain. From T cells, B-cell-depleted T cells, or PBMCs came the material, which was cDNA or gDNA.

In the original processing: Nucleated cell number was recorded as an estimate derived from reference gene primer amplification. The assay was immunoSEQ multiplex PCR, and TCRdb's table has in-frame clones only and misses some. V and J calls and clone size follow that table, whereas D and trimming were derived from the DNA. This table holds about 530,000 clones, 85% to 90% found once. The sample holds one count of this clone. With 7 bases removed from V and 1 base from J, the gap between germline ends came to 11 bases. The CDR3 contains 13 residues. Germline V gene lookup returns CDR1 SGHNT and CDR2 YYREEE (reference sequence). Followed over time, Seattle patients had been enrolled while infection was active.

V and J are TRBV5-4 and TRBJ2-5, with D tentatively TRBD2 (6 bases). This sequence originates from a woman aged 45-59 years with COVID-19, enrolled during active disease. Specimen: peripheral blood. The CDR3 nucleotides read TGTGCCAGCGGAGGAGGGCTCCAAGAGACCCAGTACTTC. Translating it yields CASGGGLQETQYF.